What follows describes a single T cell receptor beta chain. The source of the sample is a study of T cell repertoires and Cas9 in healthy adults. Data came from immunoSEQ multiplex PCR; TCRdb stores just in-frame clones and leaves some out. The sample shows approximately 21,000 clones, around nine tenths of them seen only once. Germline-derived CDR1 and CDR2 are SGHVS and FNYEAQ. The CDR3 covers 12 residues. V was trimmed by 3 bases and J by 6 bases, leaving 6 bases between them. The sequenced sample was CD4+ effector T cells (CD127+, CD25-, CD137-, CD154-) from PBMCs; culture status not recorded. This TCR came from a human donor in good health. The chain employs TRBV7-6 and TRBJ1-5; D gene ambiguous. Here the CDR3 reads CASSLFGQPQHF. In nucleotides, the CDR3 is TGTGCCAGCAGCTTGTTCGGTCAGCCCCAGCATTTT.